The TCR beta chain under discussion was sequenced for a study of patients and donors after allogeneic stem cell transplantation. Each CDR3 protein is one row after TCRdb ran MiXCR on the RT-PCR reads. The repertoire consists of about 960,000 distinct CDR3 sequences, with roughly 18% occurring once and the leading ten covering roughly 6%. The CDR3 is 15 residues long. Trimming took off 2 bases at V and 5 bases at J, with 10 bases between the two ends. The sample comprised blood, either unsorted or a sorted T cell fraction (not recorded which). The TCR comes from a human donor who was either an allogeneic HSCT recipient or a stem cell or donor lymphocyte infusion donor (not recorded which). It is not recorded whose cells these are; they may come from a transplant donor. This chain uses TRBV23-1 with TRBJ1-6, with D possibly matching TRBD1 (5 bases). TRBV23-1 is classed as an ORF, of uncertain function. CDR3 region: CASSQNRSNNSPLHF. DNA for the CDR3: TGCGCCAGCAGTCAAAACAGGAGCAATAATTCACCCCTCCACTTT.